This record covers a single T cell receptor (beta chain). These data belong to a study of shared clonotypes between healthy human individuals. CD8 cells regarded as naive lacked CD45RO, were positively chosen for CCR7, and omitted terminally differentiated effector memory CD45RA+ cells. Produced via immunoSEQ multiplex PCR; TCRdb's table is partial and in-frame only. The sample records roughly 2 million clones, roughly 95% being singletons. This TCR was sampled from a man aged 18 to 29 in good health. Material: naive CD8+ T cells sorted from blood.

The CDR3 nucleotides are TGTGCCTGGAGGGAGCGGGGGCCTCCCCACTCCTACAATGAGCAGTTCTTC. It is translated as CAWRERGPPHSYNEQFF. The V gene is TRBV30, the J gene TRBJ2-1, with TRBD2 matching over 8 bases. This CDR3 is built from 17 residues. The V gene's germline CDR1 is GTSNPN and CDR2 SVGIG (reference sequence). With V trimmed by 3 bases and J by 0 bases, 10 bases remained unmatched.